This T cell receptor beta chain is from a study of cytomegalovirus exposure and HLA in healthy donors. The overall study: Unique TCRs numbering roughly 85 million, obtained from HLA-typed donors, made up an early data release.

Use of 60 Vbeta and 13 Jbeta primers characterized the PCR. Repertoires were generated with immunoSEQ multiplex PCR, while TCRdb's copy carries only in-frame clones and drops some. Here the sample spans 150,000 to 200,000 clones, about 71% being singletons. This clone is a singleton in its sample. Antigen unknown. V lost 2 bases to trimming and J lost 0 bases, with 14 bases between them. CDR3 length: 16 amino acids. Germline V gives CDR1 SGHNT, CDR2 YYREEE (reference sequence). Study-wide points: In a later analysis, across HLA loci, associated TCR counts were highest for DRB1, lowest for HLA-C.

Sequencing used PBMCs. The genes are TRBV5-4 and TRBJ2-5; D may be TRBD2 (6 bases). The sequence was obtained from a man aged 45 to 65 in good health and CMV-seronegative. CDR3 protein: CASSLNRGGDQETQYF. The CDR3 DNA sequence: TGTGCCAGCAGCTTAAATCGGGGCGGGGACCAAGAGACCCAGTACTTC.